The 25 T cell receptor beta chains reported below all come from one sample, sequenced in a study of Ad26.COV2.S vaccination and SARS-CoV-2 variants. Sequenced by immunoSEQ multiplex PCR; TCRdb stores in-frame clones only, minus some. The repertoire consists of roughly 150,000 clones, with roughly 85% occurring once and the leading ten covering 4.5% to 6%. The sample in question was peripheral blood, obtained after recovery from COVID-19. All receptors derive from a human donor who had recovered from COVID-19.

V usage is TRBV18 and J usage is TRBJ1-1; TRBD1 agrees at 7 bases. Trimming took 3 bases from V and 5 from J; bases not matched to a gene: 6. The CDR3 is 14 residues long. Germline V gives CDR1 KGHSH, CDR2 LQKENI. CDR3 loop: CASSPLGGLTEAFF. The CDR3 nucleotides are TGTGCCAGCTCACCGCTAGGGGGCTTGACTGAAGCTTTCTTT.

The chain recombines TRBV19 with TRBJ2-7, with 8 nucleotides matching TRBD1. This CDR3 comprises 13 residues. From germline, CDR1 is LNHDA and CDR2 SQIVND (reference sequence). V lost 5 bases to trimming and J lost 3 bases; unmatched junction nucleotides: 3. DNA of the CDR3: TGTGCCAGTAGTGTTGGACAGGGCTACGAGCAGTACTTC. Protein product: CASSVGQGYEQYF.

The chain has TRBV7-6 and TRBJ2-3; D is perhaps TRBD2 (6 bases). CDR3 length: 16 residues. The V gene lost 1 base and the J gene lost 0 bases, with 11 bases spanning the gap. Germline values: CDR1 SGHVS, CDR2 FNYEAQ. The CDR3 sequence: CASSLVGGTSTDTQYF. The DNA of the CDR3 is TGTGCCAGCAGCTTAGTGGGCGGGACGAGCACAGATACGCAGTATTTT.

The chain uses TRBV19 and TRBJ1-5; D unclear. CDR1 LNHDA and CDR2 SQIVND come from the germline V gene (reference sequence). This CDR3 comprises 15 residues. Trimming removed 5 bases at V and 4 bases at J, with 15 bases between. CDR3 in DNA: TGTGCCAGTAGTCCCTTAAGGATGACTAATCAGCCCCAGCATTTT. Amino acids: CASSPLRMTNQPQHF.

The rearrangement joins TRBV30 to TRBJ1-3; D is uncertain. The CDR3 consists of 16 residues. From germline, CDR1 is GTSNPN and CDR2 SVGIG (reference sequence). V was cut by 4 bases and J by 0 bases, with 16 bases left in between. The CDR3, as DNA: TGTGCCTGGACCCCACCGGGCCGTATCTCTGGAAACACCATATATTTT. Its translation is CAWTPPGRISGNTIYF.

The V and J genes are TRBV19 and TRBJ2-2; possibly TRBD2 for D (6 bases). CDR3 size: 16 residues. V lost 5 bases and J 2 bases, leaving 15 bases between the germline ends. The germline gives CDR1 LNHDA, CDR2 SQIVND (reference sequence). Here the CDR3 DNA reads TGTGCCAGTAGTCCAGGGACTGAACTTAACACCGGGGAGCTGTTTTTT. Encoded protein: CASSPGTELNTGELFF.

The chain couples TRBV9 to TRBJ2-2; 8 bases match TRBD2. From germline, CDR1 is SGDLS and CDR2 YYNGEE. The CDR3 totals 17 residues. Losses at the gene ends were 4 bases for V and 4 bases for J; bases not matched to a gene: 12. The CDR3 DNA sequence: TGTGCCAGCAGCTCTAGGGGAGCGGGGGCCCCCACCGGGGAGCTGTTTTTT. This sequence encodes CASSSRGAGAPTGELFF. Full variable domain (rest looked up from reference TRBV9 and TRBJ2-2): DSGVTQTPKHLITATGQRVTLRCSPRSGDLSVYWYQQSLDQGLQFLIQYYNGEERAKGNILERFSAQQFPDLHSELNLSSLELGDSALYFCASSSRGAGAPTGELFFGEGSRLTVL.

On this clone itself: Germline and junction disagree at one end, which may indicate a read error. The chain links TRBV28 to TRBJ1-2, with TRBD1 identical over 9 bases. Germline V gene sequence: CDR1 MDHEN, CDR2 SYDVKM. The CDR3 loop spans 13 amino acids. For the CDR3, the DNA is TGTGCCAGCAGTTTCTCCCGGGACAGGGATTCGTACTTC. This encodes CASSFSRDRDSYF.

This clone has just a few counts. This rearrangement joins TRBV29-1 to TRBJ2-3; maybe TRBD1 (6 bases). Per germline, CDR1 SQVTM and CDR2 ANQGSEA. There are 13 residues in the CDR3. V lost 7 bases and J lost 6, with 17 bases in between. The CDR3 protein is CSAGAGAVDTQYF. The CDR3 DNA reads TGCAGCGCCGGAGCAGGGGCGGTGGATACGCAGTATTTT.

The CDR3 DNA is TGTGCCAGCAGTTATTTTCGAAACTCGAACACCGGGGAGCTGTTTTTT. It is translated as CASSYFRNSNTGELFF. This sequence joins TRBV6-2 or TRBV6-3 and TRBJ2-2; D uncertain. Germline V CDR1 and CDR2: MNHEY, SVGEGT. V shed 3 bases and J shed 0 bases, with 11 bases lying between them. The length of the CDR3 is 16 residues.

The gene calls are TRBV18 and TRBJ1-5; no reliable D call. The V gene lost 3 bases and the J gene lost 3 bases, with 15 bases spanning the gap. The V gene's germline CDR1 is KGHSH and CDR2 LQKENI. The CDR3 is 16 residues long. For the CDR3, the DNA is TGTGCCAGCTCACCCCAGGAGGGAGGGTACAATCAGCCCCAGCATTTT. This codes for CASSPQEGGYNQPQHF.

V gene TRBV6-6 combines with J gene TRBJ1-4, with D unresolved. V was cut by 2 bases and J by 0 bases, with 7 bases left in between. Germline V lookup: CDR1 MNHNY, CDR2 SVGAGI (reference sequence). The CDR3 has 15 residues. In DNA, the CDR3 is TGTGCCAGCAGTTACCGAGAGACAACTAATGAAAAACTGTTTTTT. This codes for CASSYRETTNEKLFF.

About this clone: Different DNA sequences within this sample yield the same CDR3. The genes are TRBV11-2 and TRBJ2-5; the D is unclear. V was clipped by 6 bases and J by 5 bases, with 7 bases between them. CDR3 length: 11 amino acids. Germline V gene lookup returns CDR1 SGHAT and CDR2 FQNNGV. The CDR3 nucleotides are TGTGCCAGCAGTCTCCAGGAGACCCAGTACTTC. This gives the protein CASSLQETQYF.

The chain recombines TRBV10-3 with TRBJ1-6, with no clear D. V was clipped by 0 bases and J by 6 bases, with 9 bases between them. This CDR3 region has 15 residues. The germline V gene encodes CDR1 ENHRY and CDR2 SYGVKD. In DNA, the CDR3 is TGTGCCATCAGTGAGTCGGGCCAGGTTAATTCACCCCTCCACTTT. It translates to CAISESGQVNSPLHF.

This rearrangement joins TRBV18 to TRBJ1-5; D is unclear. The germline CDR1 and CDR2 sequences are KGHSH and LQKENI. The V end was cut by 6 bases, the J end by 0 bases, with 9 bases between. The CDR3 sequence is 14 residues long. Here the CDR3 reads CASSGRYSNQPQHF. The CDR3 nucleotides read TGTGCCAGCTCGGGTCGTTATAGCAATCAGCCCCAGCATTTT. The variable domain in full, with the rest retrieved from reference TRBV18 and TRBJ1-5, is NAGVMQNPRHLVRRRGQEARLRCSPMKGHSHVYWYRQLPEEGLKFMVYLQKENIIDESGMPKERFSAEFPKEGPSILRIQQVVRGDSAAYFCASSGRYSNQPQHFGDGTRLSIL.

This clone was counted a single time. The chain employs TRBV9 and TRBJ1-2; no definite D call. CDR1 and CDR2 (germline): SGDLS, YYNGEE. The CDR3 has 13 amino acids. V lost 3 bases and J lost 7, with 13 bases in between. The CDR3 spells CASSAKWASGYTF. In DNA, the CDR3 is TGTGCCAGCAGCGCCAAGTGGGCTAGTGGCTACACCTTC.

This chain links TRBV14 with TRBJ1-2, with 8 positions matching TRBD1. The V gene end was trimmed by 3 bases and the J gene end by 0 bases; junction bases not matched to a gene: 9. This CDR3 has 17 amino acids. From germline, CDR1 is SGHDN and CDR2 FVKESK. CDR3 DNA sequence: TGTGCCAGCAGCCAGCAAGCCGGGACAGGACCTAACTATGGCTACACCTTC. Translated, it gives CASSQQAGTGPNYGYTF.

The chain has TRBV19 and TRBJ2-1, with D uncertain. The CDR3 extends over 15 amino acids. Trimming cost V 3 bases and J 2 bases, with 11 bases left between them. The germline V gene has CDR1 LNHDA and CDR2 SQIVND (reference sequence). The chain's CDR3 is CASSIRSSPYNEQFF. The CDR3 DNA follows: TGTGCCAGTAGTATTAGGTCTTCCCCCTACAATGAGCAGTTCTTC.

The J gene is TRBJ2-3, the V gene TRBV11-2; maybe TRBD2 (6 bases). The V end was cut by 5 bases, the J end by 6 bases, with 21 bases between. The germline CDR1 and CDR2 sequences are SGHAT and FQNNGV. The CDR3 has 16 amino acids. The CDR3 DNA sequence: TGTGCCAGCAGCCTATCACGTGGGGGGACCGTGGATACGCAGTATTTT. Amino acids: CASSLSRGGTVDTQYF.

The genes are TRBV12-3 or TRBV12-4 and TRBJ1-1, with D uncertain. V shed 1 base and J shed 7 bases, with 7 bases lying between them. The CDR3 runs to 12 residues. The CDR3 spells CASSLGAVEAFF. CDR3 nucleotides: TGTGCCAGCAGTTTAGGGGCAGTTGAAGCTTTCTTT.

The chain employs TRBV7-2 and TRBJ2-7; no clear D gene. The ends were cut back, 5 bases at V and 3 bases at J, with 11 bases in the middle. This CDR3 contains 13 residues. CDR1 is SGHTA, CDR2 FQGNSA, per germline. The CDR3 region is CASSAATGYEQYF. The CDR3 region has the DNA TGTGCCAGCAGCGCGGCCACCGGCTACGAGCAGTACTTC.

This chain uses TRBV5-4 with TRBJ2-2; D might be TRBD2 (5 bases). This CDR3 has 15 residues. Germline assignment: CDR1 SGHNT and CDR2 YYREEE (reference sequence). V lost 0 bases, J lost 6 bases, and 12 bases lay in between. CDR3 sequence (DNA): TGTGCCAGCAGCTTGGAAAGGGAGAGGTCCGGGGAGCTGTTTTTT. It specifies CASSLERERSGELFF.

This clone has a handful of counts. This sequence joins TRBV4-1 and TRBJ1-5; D is unresolved. Trimming removed 2 bases from V and 3 bases from J, with 8 bases in between. CDR1 and CDR2 (germline): MGHRA, YSYEKL. CDR3 length equals 14 residues. The CDR3 here is CASSQTTLNQPQHF. CDR3 DNA sequence: TGCGCCAGCAGCCAAACAACGCTCAATCAGCCCCAGCATTTT.

CDR3 protein: CASYYEQGNTEAFF. The CDR3 nucleotides are TGTGCCAGCTACTATGAACAGGGGAACACTGAAGCTTTCTTT. The chain recombines TRBV13 with TRBJ1-1; D perhaps matches TRBD1 (6 bases). Trimming removed 8 bases from V and 1 base from J, with 14 bases in between. Germline CDR1 is PRHDT and CDR2 is FYEKMQ (reference sequence). The length of the CDR3 is 14 residues.

The chain's CDR3 is CASSPGGATEAFF. CDR3 in DNA: TGTGCCAGCAGCCCGGGGGGAGCTACTGAAGCTTTCTTT. The gene calls are TRBV7-8 and TRBJ1-1, with D possibly TRBD1 on 5 matching bases. The CDR3 runs to 13 residues. Trimming took 5 bases from V and 5 from J, leaving 12 bases between them. CDR1 SGHVS and CDR2 FQNEAQ come from the germline V gene.